These 14 T cell receptor beta chains were all obtained from the same sample, sequenced in a study of CD8+ T cells in alopecia areata. As for treatment: oral pan-JAK inhibitor, 5-10 mg twice daily. RNA was isolated and reverse transcribed to cDNA, the sequencing template. Sequenced by immunoSEQ multiplex PCR; TCRdb stores in-frame clones only, minus some. The sample yields approximately 300,000 clones, nearly 60% seen once. The sequencing here drew on CD4+ T cells sorted from blood, taken at week 24, from a patient treated with tofacitinib. These TCRs come from a human donor with alopecia areata.

The chain joins TRBV5-4 to TRBJ1-2; 10 bases are a match to TRBD1. V lost 4 bases, J lost 6 bases, and 12 bases stayed unmatched. CDR3 size: 16 residues. Germline loops: CDR1 SGHNT, CDR2 YYREEE (reference sequence). CDR3 sequence reads: CASSTTGTGVLHGYTF. DNA for the CDR3: TGTGCCAGCAGCACGACCGGGACAGGGGTTCTTCATGGCTACACCTTC.

The genes are TRBV27 and TRBJ2-7; 7 bases fit TRBD2. The V gene's germline CDR1 is MNHEY and CDR2 SMNVEV (reference sequence). J was trimmed by 5 bases and V by 8 bases; bases with no gene match: 9. The length of the CDR3 is 13 residues. The CDR3 here is CASRGGAGNEQYF. CDR3 nucleotides: TGTGCCAGCCGCGGGGGTGCTGGTAACGAGCAGTACTTC.

As regards this clone: Distinct nucleotide sequences in the sample also encode this CDR3. The V and J genes are TRBV7-2 and TRBJ2-7; D call uncertain. Germline CDR1 is SGHTA and CDR2 is FQGNSA. Trimming removed 2 bases at V and 3 bases at J, with 8 bases between. This CDR3 region has 13 residues. CDR3 sequence (DNA): TGTGCCAGCAGCTTAAACGACGGCTACGAGCAGTACTTC. It specifies CASSLNDGYEQYF.

This clone was seen only once. The CDR3 bases are TGTGCCTGGAGTCAACCCGGTGGGGAGCTGTTTTTT. It specifies CAWSQPGGELFF. The chain joins TRBV30 to TRBJ2-2; D remains unclear. In germline, CDR1 is GTSNPN, CDR2 SVGIG (reference sequence). Trimming took off 2 bases at V and 8 bases at J, with 9 bases between the two ends. The CDR3 is made up of 12 amino acids.

The genes are TRBV7-2 and TRBJ1-6; a possible D gene is TRBD1 (5 bases). This CDR3 has 15 residues. The germline V and J ends were trimmed by 2 bases and 8 bases, with 13 bases remaining between them. Germline V CDR1 and CDR2: SGHTA, FQGNSA. The CDR3 loop reads CASSLPTDRDSPLHF. As DNA, the CDR3 is TGTGCCAGCAGCTTACCGACAGACCGGGATTCACCCCTCCACTTT.

The rearrangement links TRBV10-3 to TRBJ1-2; D unclear. This CDR3 is 13 amino acids long. V was clipped by 3 bases and J by 4 bases, with 9 bases between them. The germline V gene has CDR1 ENHRY and CDR2 SYGVKD. The DNA of the CDR3 is TGTGCCATCAGTGATATGGGGATCTATGGCTACACCTTC. It yields the protein CAISDMGIYGYTF.

The genes are TRBV6-5 and TRBJ2-7; D perhaps matches TRBD2 (5 bases). The CDR3 sequence is 14 residues long. Looked up from germline, CDR1 is MNHEY and CDR2 is SVGAGI. Trimming removed 8 bases from V and 2 bases from J, with 16 bases in between. The DNA for the CDR3 is TGTGCCAGCCGTCTGACTGAGGGCGCCTACGAGCAGTACTTC. This translates into CASRLTEGAYEQYF.

The rearrangement links TRBV4-1 to TRBJ2-4, with D possibly matching TRBD2 (7 bases). CDR3 length: 17 amino acids. Trimming took off 4 bases at V and 2 bases at J, with 18 bases between the two ends. The V gene's germline CDR1 is MGHRA and CDR2 YSYEKL. The chain's CDR3 is CASSPPGGGWPKNIQYF. CDR3 bases: TGCGCCAGCAGCCCGCCGGGGGGCGGCTGGCCCAAAAACATTCAGTACTTC.

The chain carries TRBV2 and TRBJ2-3; D remains ambiguous. With 6 bases removed from V and 2 bases from J, the gap between germline ends came to 9 bases. The CDR3 runs to 13 residues. Germline V CDR1 and CDR2: SNHLY, FYNNEI. The CDR3 sequence is CASRRLITDTQYF. In DNA form, the CDR3 reads TGTGCCAGCAGGCGCTTGATCACAGATACGCAGTATTTT. Filled out from reference TRBV2 and TRBJ2-3, the complete variable domain reads EPEVTQTPSHQVTQMGQEVILRCVPISNHLYFYWYRQILGQKVEFLVSFYNNEISEKSEIFDDQFSVERPDGSNFTLKIRSTKLEDSAMYFCASRRLITDTQYFGPGTRLTVL.

The CDR3 DNA sequence: TGTGCCAGCAGCTGGACAGGACTCTCCTACGAGCAGTACTTC. This sequence encodes CASSWTGLSYEQYF. The rearrangement links TRBV27 to TRBJ2-7, with 7 bases lining up with TRBD1. Germline values: CDR1 MNHEY, CDR2 SMNVEV (reference sequence). V lost 6 bases and J lost 0; bases outside the gene matches: 5. The CDR3 is made up of 14 amino acids.

The chain links TRBV6-4 to TRBJ2-3; D ambiguous. Trimming cost V 5 bases and J 0 bases, with 6 bases left between them. Looked up from germline, CDR1 is MRHNA and CDR2 is SNTAGT. This CDR3 contains 13 residues. Written as DNA, the CDR3 is TGTGCCAGCAGTACCGGGAGCACAGATACGCAGTATTTT. Its translation: CASSTGSTDTQYF.

DNA of the CDR3: TGTGCCAGCAGCTTGGCCATGGGGCAGCCCCAGCATTTT. Translation gives CASSLAMGQPQHF. The chain joins TRBV5-6 to TRBJ1-5; no clear D gene. With 0 bases removed from V and 7 bases from J, the gap between germline ends came to 8 bases. Germline CDR1 SGHDT, CDR2 YYEEEE. CDR3 length: 13 amino acids.

V and J are TRBV18 and TRBJ2-5; D call uncertain. V was cut by 3 bases and J by 5 bases, with 7 bases left in between. The germline V gene has CDR1 KGHSH and CDR2 LQKENI. The CDR3 is 12 amino acids. CDR3 sequence: CASSPERETQYF. The CDR3 coding sequence is TGTGCCAGCTCACCTGAACGGGAGACCCAGTACTTC. The full variable domain, with the rest looked up from reference TRBV18 and TRBJ2-5, is NAGVMQNPRHLVRRRGQEARLRCSPMKGHSHVYWYRQLPEEGLKFMVYLQKENIIDESGMPKERFSAEFPKEGPSILRIQQVVRGDSAAYFCASSPERETQYFGPGTRLLVL.

In this sample, this clone is medium-sized. The V and J genes are TRBV9 and TRBJ2-6; no reliable D call. This CDR3 region has 14 residues. The V gene's germline CDR1 is SGDLS and CDR2 YYNGEE. Trimming removed 3 bases from V and 4 bases from J, with 8 bases in between. CDR3 bases: TGTGCCAGCAGCGCCCTGACGGGGGCCAACGTCCTGACTTTC. It encodes CASSALTGANVLTF.